This T cell receptor (beta chain) was found in a study of CD8 T cells in ankylosing spondylitis (dated by TCRdb to between 2016 and 2019). Concerning the study at large: The study set out to find disease-linked TCR variants by profiling T cell receptor beta repertoires in ankylosing spondylitis patients and healthy donors. Peripheral blood was sampled, and synovial fluid was also collected from ankylosing spondylitis patients. The whole study cohort included 95 to 130 healthy donors and under 30 ankylosing spondylitis patients.

Sequencing took place on an Illumina HiSeq 2500. Quantitative 5'-RACE with molecular barcodes was used to prepare TCR beta libraries. On the authors' methods: To identify disease-linked TCR variants, a new computational method was used, one built on a probabilistic model of VDJ rearrangement. In-frame beta chains were kept once TCRdb had trimmed the public reads at Q25 with fastp and called clones with MiXCR. Rows merge per CDR3 protein into single entries with the most common DNA and genes. The V and J calls come from TCRdb's annotation, not from the publication. Within this sample are under 950,000 distinct CDR3 sequences, with under 20% of them counted one time only. The ten largest clones represent under 20% of the sample. The junction shows trimming of 3 bases on V and 2 bases on J, plus 15 bases between the germline ends. CDR1 is given as DFQATT and CDR2 as SNEGSKA, both from the germline V gene (reference sequence). Measured from the cysteine to the phenylalanine, the CDR3 is 15 residues long. Kept here is only the CDR3 DNA, which spans 45 bases and is read in frame from base 1.

Comment on this clonotype: What this receptor recognizes is not known. Within one base of it there is no much larger clone, and no base qualities were kept.

What the work shows at the level of the full study, not this receptor alone: According to the report, matched synovial fluid samples from ankylosing spondylitis patients were significantly enriched for the disease-linked clones. The disease-linked clones showed a CD8+ phenotype and occurred at relatively low frequencies in peripheral blood. Blood from ankylosing spondylitis patients appeared to be characterized by a TCR beta motif composed of 7 to 9 highly homologous amino acid variants. Some motif variants were previously reported in synovial fluid and blood of reactive arthritis patients, suggesting common disease-initiation mechanisms.

In this chain, TRBV20-1 is recombined with TRBJ2-3, with a weak D call of TRBD1 (6 bases match). The sample was blood, either unsorted or a sorted T cell fraction (not recorded which). The sequence was obtained from a male donor with ankylosing spondylitis. The CDR3 loop reads CSARVDRLVTDTQYF. The nucleotides read TGCAGTGCTAGGGTAGACAGGCTCGTCACAGATACGCAGTATTTT.